The 10 T cell receptor beta chains reported below all come from one sample, sequenced in a study of OX40 agonist ivuxolimab in advanced cancers. Clones were sequenced by immunoSEQ multiplex PCR, and TCRdb holds only the in-frame ones, with some missing. Of 25,000 to 35,000 clones in the sample, 74% were seen once. The specimen comprised CD4+ or CD8+ T cells sorted from blood, sampled in a trial of the OX40 agonist ivuxolimab. These receptors came from an adult with an advanced solid tumor such as melanoma, head and neck, liver or kidney cancer.

The rearrangement links TRBV5-6 to TRBJ1-2; no firm D call. The germline CDR1 and CDR2 sequences are SGHDT and YYEEEE. V lost 4 bases, J lost 9 bases, and 16 bases lay in between. The CDR3 is made up of 13 amino acids. The CDR3 bases are TGTGCCAGCAGCGGGGAGCGAGGAGGAAGCTACACCTTC. Translating gives CASSGERGGSYTF.

V and J are TRBV5-1 and TRBJ1-2; D is undetermined. V dropped 1 base and J dropped 3 bases, with 13 bases sitting between them. Germline V gene sequence: CDR1 SGHRS, CDR2 YFSETQ. The CDR3 has 15 amino acids. The CDR3: CASSLPEGHHYGYTF. The DNA for the CDR3 is TGCGCCAGCAGCTTGCCCGAGGGTCATCACTATGGCTACACCTTC.

This clone was counted ten times or more. The chain couples TRBV18 to TRBJ1-1, with D maybe TRBD1 (6 bases). The CDR3 is 12 residues long. V shed 4 bases and J shed 8 bases, with 11 bases lying between them. The germline CDR1 and CDR2 sequences are KGHSH and LQKENI. The CDR3 DNA follows: TGTGCCAGCTCACGTCCGGGGGGCGAAGCTTTCTTT. Encoded protein: CASSRPGGEAFF.

V is TRBV30 and J is TRBJ2-5; 12 bases align to TRBD1. The J call may not be correct, given that the DNA end is closer to TRBJ2-7. The CDR3 sequence is 13 residues long. The V gene's germline CDR1 is GTSNPN and CDR2 SVGIG (reference sequence). CDR3 amino acids: CAWSGTGGFEQYF. CDR3 sequence (DNA): TGTGCCTGGTCCGGGACAGGGGGCTTCGAGCAGTACTTC.

This rearrangement joins TRBV9 to TRBJ2-1; 8 nucleotides agree with TRBD2. CDR3 length equals 16 residues. Germline assignment: CDR1 SGDLS and CDR2 YYNGEE. Trimming took 3 bases from V and 8 from J; bases not matched to a gene: 13. CDR3 region: CASSARPGLGFDEQFF. The DNA of the CDR3 is TGTGCCAGCAGCGCACGTCCGGGACTAGGGTTCGATGAGCAGTTCTTC. The full variable domain, in which reference TRBV9 and TRBJ2-1 provide the parts outside the CDR3, is DSGVTQTPKHLITATGQRVTLRCSPRSGDLSVYWYQQSLDQGLQFLIQYYNGEERAKGNILERFSAQQFPDLHSELNLSSLELGDSALYFCASSARPGLGFDEQFFGPGTRLTVL.

Only a few counts were recorded for this clone. The CDR3 loop reads CASSQVRGGRHGYTF. The CDR3 DNA reads TGTGCCAGCAGCCAGGTTAGGGGGGGGAGACATGGCTACACCTTC. V gene TRBV11-2 combines with J gene TRBJ1-2; TRBD1 is a possible D gene (6 bases). The CDR3 has 15 amino acids. V lost 5 bases to trimming and J lost 6 bases, with 19 bases between them. The germline V gene encodes CDR1 SGHAT and CDR2 FQNNGV.

The chain joins TRBV5-1 to TRBJ2-5; 8 nucleotides agree with TRBD2. Germline assignment: CDR1 SGHRS and CDR2 YFSETQ. The CDR3 runs 15 residues. Trimming cost V 4 bases and J 4 bases; bases outside gene matches: 9. The CDR3 coding sequence is TGCGCCAGCAGCACCGCGGGGAGCGGGGGAGAGACCCAGTACTTC. Translated: CASSTAGSGGETQYF.

The V call is TRBV28, the J call TRBJ2-3, with TRBD2 identical over 10 bases. After removal of 4 bases from V and 5 bases from J, the junction contained 12 bases not matched to a gene. Per the germline V gene, CDR1 is MDHEN and CDR2 is SYDVKM. This CDR3 is 17 amino acids long. CDR3 loop: CASSSPSSGGAGDTQYF. The CDR3 DNA reads TGTGCCAGCAGTTCCCCGTCGAGCGGGGGGGCGGGAGATACGCAGTATTTT. The whole variable domain, remainder taken from reference TRBV28 and TRBJ2-3, is DVKVTQSSRYLVKRTGEKVFLECVQDMDHENMFWYRQDPGLGLRLIYFSYDVKMKEKGDIPEGYSVSREKKERFSLILESASTNQTSMYLCASSSPSSGGAGDTQYFGPGTRLTVL.

The chain couples TRBV5-1 to TRBJ2-1, with D perhaps assigned TRBD1 or TRBD2 (5 bases each). The CDR3 runs 15 residues. Germline CDR1 SGHRS, CDR2 YFSETQ. The V end was cut by 3 bases, the J end by 9 bases, with 19 bases between. The chain's CDR3 is CASSYAVGVTGEQFF. CDR3 nucleotides: TGCGCCAGCAGCTATGCGGTGGGGGTTACGGGTGAGCAGTTCTTC.

The CDR3 here is CASSATGGREKLFF. CDR3 sequence (DNA): TGTGCCAGCAGCGCGACAGGGGGTCGGGAAAAACTGTTTTTT. The rearrangement uses TRBV9 and TRBJ1-4; 9 positions match TRBD1. The CDR3 length is 14 residues. Germline CDR1 and CDR2: SGDLS and YYNGEE. The ends lost 3 bases at V and 8 bases at J; junction bases unmatched: 5. The full variable domain, with the rest looked up from reference TRBV9 and TRBJ1-4, is DSGVTQTPKHLITATGQRVTLRCSPRSGDLSVYWYQQSLDQGLQFLIQYYNGEERAKGNILERFSAQQFPDLHSELNLSSLELGDSALYFCASSATGGREKLFFGSGTQLSVL.